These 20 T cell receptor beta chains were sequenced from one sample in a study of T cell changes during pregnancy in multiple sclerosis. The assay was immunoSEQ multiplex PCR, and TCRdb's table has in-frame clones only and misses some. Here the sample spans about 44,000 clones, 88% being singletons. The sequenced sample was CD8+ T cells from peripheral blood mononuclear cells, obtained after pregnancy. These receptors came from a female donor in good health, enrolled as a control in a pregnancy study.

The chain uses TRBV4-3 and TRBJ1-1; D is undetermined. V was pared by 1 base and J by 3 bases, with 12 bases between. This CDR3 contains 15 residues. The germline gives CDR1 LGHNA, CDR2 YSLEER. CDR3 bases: TGCGCCAGCAGCCAAGCGGCCTGGAGGGACACTGAAGCTTTCTTT. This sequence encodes CASSQAAWRDTEAFF.

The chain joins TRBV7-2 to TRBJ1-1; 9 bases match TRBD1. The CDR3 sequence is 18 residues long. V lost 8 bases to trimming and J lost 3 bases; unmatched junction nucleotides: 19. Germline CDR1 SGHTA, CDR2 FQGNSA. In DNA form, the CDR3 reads TGTGCCAGCGTTCGGATCGGACAGGGGCCGGAGCCGGACACTGAAGCTTTCTTT. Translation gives CASVRIGQGPEPDTEAFF.

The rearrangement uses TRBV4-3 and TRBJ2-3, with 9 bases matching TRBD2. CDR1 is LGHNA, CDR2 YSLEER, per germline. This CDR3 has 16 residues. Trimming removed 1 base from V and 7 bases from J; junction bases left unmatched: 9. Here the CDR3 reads CASSQGLRGGGYTQYF. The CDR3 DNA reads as TGCGCCAGCAGCCAAGGTTTGCGGGGGGGCGGCTATACGCAGTATTTT.

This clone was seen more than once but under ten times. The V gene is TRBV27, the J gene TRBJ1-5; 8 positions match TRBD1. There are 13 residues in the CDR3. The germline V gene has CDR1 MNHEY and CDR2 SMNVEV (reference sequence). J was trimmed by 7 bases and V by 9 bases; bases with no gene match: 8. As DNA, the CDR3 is TGTGCCAGTACCACAGGGGGAGGGCAGCCCCAGCATTTT. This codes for CASTTGGGQPQHF.

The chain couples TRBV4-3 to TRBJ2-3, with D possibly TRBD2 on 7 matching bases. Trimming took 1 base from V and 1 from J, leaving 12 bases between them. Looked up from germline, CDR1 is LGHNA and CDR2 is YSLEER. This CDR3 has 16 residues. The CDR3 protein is CASSQGGGSGTDTQYF. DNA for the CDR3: TGCGCCAGCAGCCAAGGGGGGGGCTCGGGCACAGATACGCAGTATTTT.

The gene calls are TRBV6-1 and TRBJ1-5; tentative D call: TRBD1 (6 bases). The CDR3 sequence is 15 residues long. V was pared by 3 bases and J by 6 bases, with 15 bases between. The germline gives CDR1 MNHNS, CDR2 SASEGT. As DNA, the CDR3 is TGTGCCAGCAGTGAGGGGACAATAGTAATTCAGCCCCAGCATTTT. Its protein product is CASSEGTIVIQPQHF.

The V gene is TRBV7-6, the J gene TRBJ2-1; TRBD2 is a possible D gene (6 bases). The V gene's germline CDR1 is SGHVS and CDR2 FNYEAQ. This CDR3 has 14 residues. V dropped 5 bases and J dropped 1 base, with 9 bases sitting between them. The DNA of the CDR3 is TGTGCCAGCAGCCCGGGGAGGTCCTACAATGAGCAGTTCTTC. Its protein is CASSPGRSYNEQFF.

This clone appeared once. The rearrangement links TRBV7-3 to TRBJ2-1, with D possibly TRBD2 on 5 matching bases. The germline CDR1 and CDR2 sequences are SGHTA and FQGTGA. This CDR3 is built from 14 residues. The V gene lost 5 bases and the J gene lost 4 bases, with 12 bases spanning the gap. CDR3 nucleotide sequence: TGTGCCAGCAGCCCCGGGAACGCATACAATGAGCAGTTCTTC. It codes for CASSPGNAYNEQFF.

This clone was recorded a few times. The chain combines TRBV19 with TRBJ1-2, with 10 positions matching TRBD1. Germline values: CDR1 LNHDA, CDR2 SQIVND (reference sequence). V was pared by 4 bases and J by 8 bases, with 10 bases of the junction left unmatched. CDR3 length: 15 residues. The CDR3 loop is CASSTRRQGAEGYTF. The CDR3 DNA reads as TGTGCCAGTAGTACTCGGAGACAGGGGGCTGAGGGCTACACCTTC.

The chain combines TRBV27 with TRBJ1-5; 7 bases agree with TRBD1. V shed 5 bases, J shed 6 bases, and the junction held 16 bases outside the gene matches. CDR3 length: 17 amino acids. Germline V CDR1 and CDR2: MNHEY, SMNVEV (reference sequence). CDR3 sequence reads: CASSPDLGQRPIQPQHF. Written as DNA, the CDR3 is TGTGCCAGCAGTCCCGATTTGGGACAGCGGCCTATTCAGCCCCAGCATTTT.

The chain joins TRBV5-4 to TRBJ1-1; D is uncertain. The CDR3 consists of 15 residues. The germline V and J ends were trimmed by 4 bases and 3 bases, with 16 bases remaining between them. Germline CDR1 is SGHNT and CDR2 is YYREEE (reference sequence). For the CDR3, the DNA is TGTGCCAGCAGCCCGAGCTTGAGTTCGGACACTGAAGCTTTCTTT. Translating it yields CASSPSLSSDTEAFF.

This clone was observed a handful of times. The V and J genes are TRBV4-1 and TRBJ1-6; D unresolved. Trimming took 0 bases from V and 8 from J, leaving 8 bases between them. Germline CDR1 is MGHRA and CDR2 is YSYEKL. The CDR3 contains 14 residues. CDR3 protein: CASSQDFTHSPLHF. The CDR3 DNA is TGCGCCAGCAGCCAAGACTTCACACATTCACCCCTCCACTTT.

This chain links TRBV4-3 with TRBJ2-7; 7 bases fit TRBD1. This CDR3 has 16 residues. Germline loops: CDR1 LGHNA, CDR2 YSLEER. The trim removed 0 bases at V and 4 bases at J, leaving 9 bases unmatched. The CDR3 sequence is CASSQDRGQPGYEQYF. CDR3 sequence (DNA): TGCGCCAGCAGCCAAGATCGGGGACAGCCCGGGTACGAGCAGTACTTC.

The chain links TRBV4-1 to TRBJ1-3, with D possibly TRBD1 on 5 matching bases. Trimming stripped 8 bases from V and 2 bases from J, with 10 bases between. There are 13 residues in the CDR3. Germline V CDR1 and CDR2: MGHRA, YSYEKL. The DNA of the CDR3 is TGCGCCAGCTGGGGGGGGACTGGAAACACCATATATTTT. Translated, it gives CASWGGTGNTIYF.

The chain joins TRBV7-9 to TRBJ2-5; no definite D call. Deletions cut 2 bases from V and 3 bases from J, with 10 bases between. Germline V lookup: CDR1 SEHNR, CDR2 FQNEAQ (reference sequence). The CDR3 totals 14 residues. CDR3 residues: CASSLSSGEETQYF. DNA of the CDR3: TGTGCCAGCAGCTTATCCTCAGGTGAAGAGACCCAGTACTTC.

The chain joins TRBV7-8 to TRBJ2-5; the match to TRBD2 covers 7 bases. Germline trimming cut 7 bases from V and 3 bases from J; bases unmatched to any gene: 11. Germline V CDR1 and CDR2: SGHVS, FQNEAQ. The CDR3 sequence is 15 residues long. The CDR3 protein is CASIPWGGVEETQYF. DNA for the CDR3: TGTGCCAGCATCCCATGGGGGGGGGTGGAAGAGACCCAGTACTTC.

DNA for the CDR3: TGTGCCAGCAGCGTAGAGGGGACTGCTGGGGATGAGACCCAGTACTTC. It specifies CASSVEGTAGDETQYF. The chain has TRBV9 and TRBJ2-5, with D tentatively TRBD2 (6 bases). The CDR3 extends over 16 amino acids. The germline V gene encodes CDR1 SGDLS and CDR2 YYNGEE. V was trimmed by 0 bases and J by 5 bases, leaving 17 bases between them.

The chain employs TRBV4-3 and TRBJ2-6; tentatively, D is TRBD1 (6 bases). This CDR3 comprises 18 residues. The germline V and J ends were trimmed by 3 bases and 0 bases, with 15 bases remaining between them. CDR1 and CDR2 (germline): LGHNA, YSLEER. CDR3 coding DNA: TGCGCCAGCAGCCACTCGACAGGTTCCGCCTCTGGGGCCAACGTCCTGACTTTC. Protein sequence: CASSHSTGSASGANVLTF.

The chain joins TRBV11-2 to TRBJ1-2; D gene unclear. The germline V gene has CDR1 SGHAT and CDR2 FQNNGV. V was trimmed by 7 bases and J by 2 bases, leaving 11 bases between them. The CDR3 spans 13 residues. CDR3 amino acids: CASKEGTNYGYTF. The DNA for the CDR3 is TGTGCCAGCAAGGAGGGAACCAACTATGGCTACACCTTC.

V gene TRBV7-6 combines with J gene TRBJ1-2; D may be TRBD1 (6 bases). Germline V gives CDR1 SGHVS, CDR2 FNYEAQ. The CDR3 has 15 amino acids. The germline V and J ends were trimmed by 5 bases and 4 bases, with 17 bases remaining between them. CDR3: CASSNPGGNLYGYTF. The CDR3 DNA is TGTGCCAGCAGCAACCCGGGGGGCAACCTCTATGGCTACACCTTC.